Shown below are 27 T cell receptor beta chains from a single sample sequenced in a study of identical twins' blood T cells. MiXCR was run by TCRdb on the 5' RACE reads, yielding one entry per CDR3 protein. This sample has 350,000 to 400,000 distinct CDR3 sequences, with 28% found just once. Sequenced material: PBMCs. All receptors derive from a woman aged 18 to 49 in good health.

This clonotype has a handful of counts. In nucleotides, the CDR3 is TGTGCCAGCAGCTCCCCACCTATTGAAGCTTTCTTT. Amino acid sequence: CASSSPPIEAFF. The rearrangement joins TRBV5-4 to TRBJ1-1, with D uncertain. From germline, CDR1 is SGHNT and CDR2 YYREEE (reference sequence). The CDR3 is made up of 12 amino acids. Deletions cut 3 bases from V and 7 bases from J, with 10 bases between.

This clonotype was seen repeatedly, ten times or more. The V gene is TRBV18, the J gene TRBJ1-2; the D is unclear. The V gene's germline CDR1 is KGHSH and CDR2 LQKENI. The germline V and J ends were trimmed by 3 bases and 2 bases, with 13 bases remaining between them. The CDR3 has 15 amino acids. The DNA of the CDR3 is TGTGCCAGCTCACCGACGCCTTCCCCGAACTATGGCTACACCTTC. Protein product: CASSPTPSPNYGYTF.

The table lists this clonotype with a few counts. The chain employs TRBV20-1 and TRBJ2-2, with D uncertain. Looked up from germline, CDR1 is DFQATT and CDR2 is SNEGSKA (reference sequence). The CDR3 spans 13 residues. V lost 2 bases and J 2 bases, leaving 6 bases between the germline ends. The CDR3 reads CSARRFNTGELFF. Written as DNA, the CDR3 is TGCAGTGCTAGACGGTTCAACACCGGGGAGCTGTTTTTT.

This clonotype showed up just a few times. The chain recombines TRBV2 with TRBJ1-5; TRBD1 matches 7 bases. The V gene's germline CDR1 is SNHLY and CDR2 FYNNEI. This CDR3 contains 14 residues. The J segment lost 8 bases and the V segment lost 3 bases, leaving 7 bases of the junction unmatched. The CDR3 DNA is TGTGCCAGCAGTGACAGGGGGATATGGGAGCCCCAGCATTTT. It encodes CASSDRGIWEPQHF.

J is TRBJ1-1 and V is TRBV5-1; TRBD1 might be the D (6 bases). The CDR3 extends over 14 amino acids. CDR1 and CDR2 from the germline V gene are SGHRS and YFSETQ. The V gene lost 4 bases and the J gene lost 12 bases, with 22 bases spanning the gap. CDR3 nucleotides: TGCGCCAGCAGCGGTACCCAGGGGAGTATGGTGACTTTCTTT. Protein: CASSGTQGSMVTFF.

Remarks on this clonotype: A read error is possible here, since a much larger clone lies one base away. The CDR3 DNA reads as TGCAGTGCTAGGGAGGACAACTATAGCTACACCTTC. Residues: CSAREDNYSYTF. The chain is built from TRBV20-1 and TRBJ1-2; TRBD1 is a possible D gene (5 bases). The CDR3 contains 12 residues. The germline V gene has CDR1 DFQATT and CDR2 SNEGSKA (reference sequence).

The gene calls are TRBV6-1 and TRBJ1-1; D is unclear. CDR3 length: 13 amino acids. With 1 base removed from V and 1 base from J, the gap between germline ends came to 4 bases. Germline V gives CDR1 MNHNS, CDR2 SASEGT. For the CDR3, the DNA is TGTGCCAGCAGTGAAGTACGGAACACTGAAGCTTTCTTT. Protein product: CASSEVRNTEAFF.

This clonotype was seen more than once but under ten times. This rearrangement joins TRBV19 to TRBJ1-5; D not certain. The CDR3 is 15 residues long. V lost 3 bases and J lost 0, with 9 bases in between. The germline V gene has CDR1 LNHDA and CDR2 SQIVND (reference sequence). The CDR3 sequence is CASSIGQTSNQPQHF. The CDR3 region has the DNA TGTGCCAGTAGTATCGGGCAGACTAGCAATCAGCCCCAGCATTTT. Full variable domain (remainder filled in from reference TRBV19 and TRBJ1-5): DGGITQSPKYLFRKEGQNVTLSCEQNLNHDAMYWYRQDPGQGLRLIYYSQIVNDFQKGDIAEGYSVSREKKESFPLTVTSAQKNPTAFYLCASSIGQTSNQPQHFGDGTRLSIL.

The rearrangement uses TRBV11-2 and TRBJ2-1, with a possible D match to TRBD2 (6 bases). In germline, CDR1 is SGHAT, CDR2 FQNNGV. The CDR3 loop spans 15 amino acids. Deletions cut 7 bases from V and 4 bases from J, with 17 bases between. CDR3 residues: CASTHPGTSYNEQFF. CDR3 bases: TGTGCCAGCACCCATCCTGGGACTTCGTACAATGAGCAGTTCTTC. Drawing the rest from reference TRBV11-2 and TRBJ2-1, the complete variable domain is EAGVAQSPRYKIIEKRQSVAFWCNPISGHATLYWYQQILGQGPKLLIQFQNNGVVDDSQLPKDRFSAERLKGVDSTLKIQPAKLEDSAVYLCASTHPGTSYNEQFFGPGTRLTVL.

This clonotype has at least ten counts. The chain joins TRBV6-4 to TRBJ1-4, with D hard to call. Per germline, CDR1 MRHNA and CDR2 SNTAGT. The CDR3 runs to 17 residues. Trimming left V 0 bases short and J 3 bases short, with 14 bases between. The CDR3 DNA is TGTGCCAGCAGTGACTCTGTCCGGCGCGCGGCTAATGAAAAACTGTTTTTT. Amino acids: CASSDSVRRAANEKLFF.

There are many counts of this clonotype. The J gene is TRBJ1-1, the V gene TRBV7-9; 9 bases are shared with TRBD1. Losses at the gene ends were 0 bases for V and 5 bases for J; bases not matched to a gene: 16. The germline V gene encodes CDR1 SEHNR and CDR2 FQNEAQ (reference sequence). The CDR3 sequence is 19 residues long. The CDR3: CASSLALYRGQGEFTEAFF. CDR3 coding DNA: TGTGCCAGCAGCTTAGCGCTGTACAGGGGGCAGGGGGAGTTTACTGAAGCTTTCTTT.

This clonotype was observed a handful of times. The chain is built from TRBV6-5 and TRBJ1-6; TRBD1 matches 7 bases. Germline V CDR1 and CDR2: MNHEY, SVGAGI. V lost 8 bases, J lost 10 bases, and 8 bases stayed unmatched. The CDR3 extends over 13 amino acids. Here the CDR3 reads CASGFRGLSPLHF. As DNA, the CDR3 is TGTGCCAGCGGATTCAGGGGGTTGTCACCCCTCCACTTT.

This clonotype was seen a few times. The J gene is TRBJ2-2, the V gene TRBV14, with a possible D match to TRBD2 (5 bases). CDR1 is SGHDN, CDR2 FVKESK, per germline. V was cut by 2 bases and J by 6 bases, with 13 bases left in between. This CDR3 contains 15 residues. CDR3: CASSQNELAAGELFF. For the CDR3, the DNA is TGTGCCAGCAGCCAAAATGAGCTAGCCGCCGGGGAGCTGTTTTTT.

The V call is TRBV4-3, the J call TRBJ2-4, with D unclear. This CDR3 contains 11 residues. V lost 2 bases, J lost 7 bases, and 3 bases lay in between. Germline V gene data show CDR1 as LGHNA and CDR2 as YSLEER. For the CDR3, the DNA is TGCGCCAGCAGCCAAAGTAACATTCAGTACTTC. Residues: CASSQSNIQYF.

The chain combines TRBV5-1 with TRBJ2-3; 10 nucleotides line up with TRBD1. Trimming removed 5 bases from V and 0 bases from J; junction bases left unmatched: 6. CDR3 size: 16 residues. The germline gives CDR1 SGHRS, CDR2 YFSETQ. CDR3 region: CASRTGTGESTDTQYF. Here the CDR3 DNA reads TGCGCCAGCAGGACCGGGACAGGGGAGAGCACAGATACGCAGTATTTT.

The gene calls are TRBV7-9 and TRBJ2-3; D is undetermined. Trimming removed 1 base from V and 13 bases from J, with 6 bases in between. Germline assignment: CDR1 SEHNR and CDR2 FQNEAQ (reference sequence). This CDR3 is built from 10 residues. The CDR3 sequence is CASSLVDEYF. CDR3 sequence (DNA): TGTGCCAGCAGCTTAGTCGATGAGTATTTT.

The chain links TRBV10-2 to TRBJ1-4; perhaps TRBD1 as D (6 bases). From germline, CDR1 is WSHSY and CDR2 SAAADI. Trimming cost V 2 bases and J 4 bases, with 11 bases left between them. CDR3 length: 15 amino acids. The CDR3 here is CASSERGANNEKLFF. CDR3 DNA sequence: TGCGCCAGCAGTGAGAGGGGGGCGAATAATGAAAAACTGTTTTTT.

A remark on this clonotype: A much larger clone differs from this one at a single base, so this may be a read error. This CDR3 fails to terminate in the conserved phenylalanine or tryptophan, so it likely reflects a read error. The CDR3 nucleotides read TGTGCCATCAAGCAGGAGGGAAGCTACAATGAGCAGTTCATC. Protein product: CAIKQEGSYNEQFI. The chain carries TRBV10-3 and TRBJ2-1; D is possibly TRBD2 (6 bases). The V end lost 7 bases, the J end lost 3 bases, and 13 bases lay between the germline ends. This CDR3 has 14 amino acids. The germline V gene has CDR1 ENHRY and CDR2 SYGVKD.

This clonotype was observed many times. The V and J genes are TRBV20-1 and TRBJ1-5; no firm D call. In germline, CDR1 is DFQATT, CDR2 SNEGSKA (reference sequence). This CDR3 is built from 13 residues. The germline V and J ends were trimmed by 1 base and 5 bases, with 9 bases remaining between them. CDR3 DNA sequence: TGCAGTGCTAGAGGCGGAGACGATCAGCCCCAGCATTTT. It is translated as CSARGGDDQPQHF.

V usage is TRBV20-1 and J usage is TRBJ1-3; the D is unclear. Per the germline V gene, CDR1 is DFQATT and CDR2 is SNEGSKA (reference sequence). The CDR3 totals 14 residues. Trimming took off 6 bases at V and 0 bases at J, with 12 bases between the two ends. CDR3 in amino acids: CSARRGNSGNTIYF. The CDR3 coding sequence is TGCAGTGCACGGCGAGGGAACTCTGGAAACACCATATATTTT.

This chain uses TRBV19 with TRBJ2-2; D possibly corresponds to TRBD2 (6 bases). The CDR3 is 13 residues long. The germline V gene encodes CDR1 LNHDA and CDR2 SQIVND (reference sequence). Deletions cut 4 bases from V and 9 bases from J, with 12 bases between. For the CDR3, the DNA is TGTGCCAGTAGTACCCAGCGGGCCAGGGAGCTGTTTTTT. It encodes CASSTQRARELFF.

The chain employs TRBV7-9 and TRBJ2-2; D may be TRBD1 (5 bases). Germline V lookup: CDR1 SEHNR, CDR2 FQNEAQ (reference sequence). V lost 8 bases to trimming and J lost 6 bases, with 22 bases between them. The CDR3 extends over 16 amino acids. The CDR3 DNA is TGTGCCAGCGGCCCCTCTGACAGAATCTACCCCGGGGAGCTGTTTTTT. It translates to CASGPSDRIYPGELFF.

The V gene is TRBV7-8, the J gene TRBJ1-5; D unclear. V lost 6 bases to trimming and J lost 7 bases, with 22 bases between them. The CDR3 consists of 16 residues. CDR1 is SGHVS, CDR2 FQNEAQ, per germline. Here the CDR3 DNA reads TGTGCCAGCAGTCAAGCCGAAAGTATCGGAAAACAGCCCCAGCATTTT. Protein: CASSQAESIGKQPQHF.

The gene calls are TRBV7-8 and TRBJ2-1; no reliable D call. CDR3 length: 12 amino acids. V shed 5 bases and J shed 8 bases, with 10 bases lying between them. Germline V gene sequence: CDR1 SGHVS, CDR2 FQNEAQ. Here the CDR3 reads CASSAAWYEQFF. The CDR3 DNA follows: TGTGCCAGCAGCGCCGCCTGGTATGAGCAGTTCTTC.

This clonotype was detected a few times. J is TRBJ2-5 and V is TRBV6-2 or TRBV6-3; weak D call: TRBD2 (5 bases). CDR1 MNHEY and CDR2 SVGEGT come from the germline V gene. The CDR3 sequence is 15 residues long. V was pared by 5 bases and J by 5 bases, with 18 bases between. The CDR3 loop is CASSRPPPGSETQYF. CDR3 DNA sequence: TGTGCCAGCAGTAGGCCGCCTCCGGGGTCGGAGACCCAGTACTTC.

The chain carries TRBV20-1 and TRBJ1-2; D perhaps matches TRBD1 (5 bases). The CDR3 sequence is 12 residues long. Looked up from germline, CDR1 is DFQATT and CDR2 is SNEGSKA (reference sequence). Deletions cut 5 bases from V and 0 bases from J, with 7 bases between. Written as DNA, the CDR3 is TGCAGTGCTTTGACAGCTAACTATGGCTACACCTTC. Protein: CSALTANYGYTF.

The chain links TRBV10-3 to TRBJ1-3; D is uncertain. The V gene lost 8 bases and the J gene lost 5 bases, with 13 bases spanning the gap. The CDR3 is 13 amino acids. Germline loops: CDR1 ENHRY, CDR2 SYGVKD. Written as DNA, the CDR3 is TGTGCCATCGGAAATACGGGCAGAAACACCATATATTTT. Protein: CAIGNTGRNTIYF.